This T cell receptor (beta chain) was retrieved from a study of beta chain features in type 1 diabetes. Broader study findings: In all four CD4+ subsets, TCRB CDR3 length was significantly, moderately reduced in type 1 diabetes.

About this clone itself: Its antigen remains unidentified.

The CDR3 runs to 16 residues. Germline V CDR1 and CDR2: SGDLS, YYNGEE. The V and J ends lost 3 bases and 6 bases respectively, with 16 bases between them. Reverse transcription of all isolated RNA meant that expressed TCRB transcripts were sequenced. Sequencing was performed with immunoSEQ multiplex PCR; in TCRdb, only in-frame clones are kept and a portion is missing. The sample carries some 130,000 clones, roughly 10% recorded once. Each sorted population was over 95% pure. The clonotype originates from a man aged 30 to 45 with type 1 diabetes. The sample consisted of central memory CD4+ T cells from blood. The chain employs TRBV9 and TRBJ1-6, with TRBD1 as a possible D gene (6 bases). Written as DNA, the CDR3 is TGTGCCAGCAGCGAGGGGCCGGGACATTTTAATTCACCCCTCCACTTT. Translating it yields CASSEGPGHFNSPLHF.